This T cell receptor (beta chain) was identified during a study of blood T cell repertoires in COVID-19. Study in general: The United States, Italy and Spain provided the acute and convalescent COVID-19 samples. PBMCs, B-cell-depleted T cells, or T cells provided the cDNA or gDNA that made up the material.

Original methodology: Amplifying reference gene primers gave estimates of nucleated cell counts. Clones were read by immunoSEQ multiplex PCR, and TCRdb kept only the in-frame ones, dropping some. V and J calls and clone size follow that table, whereas D and trimming were derived from the DNA. Among 100,000 to 150,000 clones listed, around 87% were seen once. Germline assignment: CDR1 SGHRS and CDR2 YFSETQ. The CDR3 loop spans 13 amino acids. Unmatched junction bases numbered 2, after V lost 6 bases and J lost 1 base. Sample: peripheral blood. This rearrangement joins TRBV5-1 to TRBJ1-1; TRBD1 matches at 8 bases. The origin of this receptor is a man aged 50-59 years with active COVID-19. CDR3 DNA sequence: TGCGCCAGCATAGGGACAGGGAACACTGAAGCTTTCTTT. Residues: CASIGTGNTEAFF.